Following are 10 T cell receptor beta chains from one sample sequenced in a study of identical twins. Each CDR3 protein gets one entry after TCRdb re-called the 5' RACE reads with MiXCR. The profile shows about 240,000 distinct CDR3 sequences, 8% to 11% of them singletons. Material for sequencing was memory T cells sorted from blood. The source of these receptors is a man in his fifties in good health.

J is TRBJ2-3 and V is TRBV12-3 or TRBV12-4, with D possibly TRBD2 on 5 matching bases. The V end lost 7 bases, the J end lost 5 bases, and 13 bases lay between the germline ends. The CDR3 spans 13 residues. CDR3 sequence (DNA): TGTGCCAGCACCCCCAAGAGCGGAGATACGCAGTATTTT. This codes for CASTPKSGDTQYF.

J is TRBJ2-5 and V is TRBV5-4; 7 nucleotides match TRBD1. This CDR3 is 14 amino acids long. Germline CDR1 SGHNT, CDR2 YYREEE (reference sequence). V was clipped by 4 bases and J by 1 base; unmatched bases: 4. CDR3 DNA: TGTGCCAGCAGCCCGACAGGGCCCCAAGAGACCCAGTACTTC. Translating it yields CASSPTGPQETQYF.

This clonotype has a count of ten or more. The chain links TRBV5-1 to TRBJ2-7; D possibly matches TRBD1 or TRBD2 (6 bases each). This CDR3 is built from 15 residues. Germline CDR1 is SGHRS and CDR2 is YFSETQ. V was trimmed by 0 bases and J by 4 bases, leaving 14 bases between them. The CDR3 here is CASSLAVGGRYEQYF. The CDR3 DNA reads TGCGCCAGCAGCTTGGCCGTGGGGGGCAGGTACGAGCAGTACTTC.

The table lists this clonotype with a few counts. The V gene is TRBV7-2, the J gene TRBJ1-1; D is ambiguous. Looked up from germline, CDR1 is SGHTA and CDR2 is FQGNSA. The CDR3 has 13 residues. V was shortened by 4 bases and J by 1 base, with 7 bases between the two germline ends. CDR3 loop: CASSSYRNTEAFF. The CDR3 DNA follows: TGTGCCAGCAGCTCGTACAGGAACACTGAAGCTTTCTTT.

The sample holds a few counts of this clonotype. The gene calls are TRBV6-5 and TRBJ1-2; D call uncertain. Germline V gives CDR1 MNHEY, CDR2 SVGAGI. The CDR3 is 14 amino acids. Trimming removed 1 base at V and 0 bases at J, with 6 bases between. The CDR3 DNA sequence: TGTGCCAGCAGTTACTTAGACCCTAACTATGGCTACACCTTC. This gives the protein CASSYLDPNYGYTF.

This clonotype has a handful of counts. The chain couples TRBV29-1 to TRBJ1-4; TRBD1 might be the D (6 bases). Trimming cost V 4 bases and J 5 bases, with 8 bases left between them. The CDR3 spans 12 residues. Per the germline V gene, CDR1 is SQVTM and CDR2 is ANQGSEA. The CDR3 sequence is CSVGDRNEKLFF. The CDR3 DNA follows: TGCAGCGTTGGCGACAGGAATGAAAAACTGTTTTTT.

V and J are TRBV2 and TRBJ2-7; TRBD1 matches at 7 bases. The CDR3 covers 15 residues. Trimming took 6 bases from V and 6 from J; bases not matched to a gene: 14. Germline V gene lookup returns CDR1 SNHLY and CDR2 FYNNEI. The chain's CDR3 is CASSFDRQGEGEQYF. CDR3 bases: TGTGCCAGCAGCTTCGACAGACAGGGTGAGGGCGAGCAGTACTTC.

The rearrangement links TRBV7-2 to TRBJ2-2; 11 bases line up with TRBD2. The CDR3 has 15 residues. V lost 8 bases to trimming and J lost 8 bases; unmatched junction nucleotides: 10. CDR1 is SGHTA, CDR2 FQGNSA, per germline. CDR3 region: CASGSGTSGGGELFF. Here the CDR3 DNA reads TGTGCCAGCGGATCCGGGACTAGCGGTGGGGGGGAGCTGTTTTTT.

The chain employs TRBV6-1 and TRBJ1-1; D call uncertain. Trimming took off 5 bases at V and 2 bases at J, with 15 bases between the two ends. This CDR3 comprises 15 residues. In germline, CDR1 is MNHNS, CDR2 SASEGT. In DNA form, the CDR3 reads TGTGCCAGCAGTAAAACTTTTACAGATAACACTGAAGCTTTCTTT. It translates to CASSKTFTDNTEAFF.

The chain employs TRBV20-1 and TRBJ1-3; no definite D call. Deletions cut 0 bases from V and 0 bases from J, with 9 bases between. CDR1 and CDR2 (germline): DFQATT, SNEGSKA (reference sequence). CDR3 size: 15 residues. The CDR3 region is CSAREPLTSGNTIYF. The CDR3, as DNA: TGCAGTGCTAGAGAACCCCTTACCTCTGGAAACACCATATATTTT.